This TCR beta chain was documented in a study of blood T cell repertoires in COVID-19. At the level of the study: Italy, Spain and the United States were the sources of the convalescent and acute COVID-19 samples. In each case, the material was cDNA or gDNA derived from T cells, B-cell-depleted T cells, or PBMCs.

In the original processing: Reference gene primer amplification gave nucleated cell count estimates. Sequencing was performed with immunoSEQ multiplex PCR; in TCRdb, only in-frame clones are kept and a portion is missing. From that table come the V and J calls and clone size; the DNA was used to work out D and trimming. The sample records tens of thousands of clones, roughly three quarters being singletons. V gave up 1 base and J gave up 1 base, with 10 bases separating them. Germline assignment: CDR1 KGHSH and CDR2 LQKENI. There are 15 residues in the CDR3. This receptor was taken from a man aged 65-85 years with acute or convalescent COVID-19. Sequencing used peripheral blood. The chain carries TRBV18 and TRBJ1-1, with D unresolved. CDR3 DNA: TGTGCCAGCTCACCACGAGTTGAGGCGAACACTGAAGCTTTCTTT. Amino acids: CASSPRVEANTEAFF. Together with reference TRBV18 and TRBJ1-1, the CDR3 gives the full variable domain: NAGVMQNPRHLVRRRGQEARLRCSPMKGHSHVYWYRQLPEEGLKFMVYLQKENIIDESGMPKERFSAEFPKEGPSILRIQQVVRGDSAAYFCASSPRVEANTEAFFGQGTRLTVV.